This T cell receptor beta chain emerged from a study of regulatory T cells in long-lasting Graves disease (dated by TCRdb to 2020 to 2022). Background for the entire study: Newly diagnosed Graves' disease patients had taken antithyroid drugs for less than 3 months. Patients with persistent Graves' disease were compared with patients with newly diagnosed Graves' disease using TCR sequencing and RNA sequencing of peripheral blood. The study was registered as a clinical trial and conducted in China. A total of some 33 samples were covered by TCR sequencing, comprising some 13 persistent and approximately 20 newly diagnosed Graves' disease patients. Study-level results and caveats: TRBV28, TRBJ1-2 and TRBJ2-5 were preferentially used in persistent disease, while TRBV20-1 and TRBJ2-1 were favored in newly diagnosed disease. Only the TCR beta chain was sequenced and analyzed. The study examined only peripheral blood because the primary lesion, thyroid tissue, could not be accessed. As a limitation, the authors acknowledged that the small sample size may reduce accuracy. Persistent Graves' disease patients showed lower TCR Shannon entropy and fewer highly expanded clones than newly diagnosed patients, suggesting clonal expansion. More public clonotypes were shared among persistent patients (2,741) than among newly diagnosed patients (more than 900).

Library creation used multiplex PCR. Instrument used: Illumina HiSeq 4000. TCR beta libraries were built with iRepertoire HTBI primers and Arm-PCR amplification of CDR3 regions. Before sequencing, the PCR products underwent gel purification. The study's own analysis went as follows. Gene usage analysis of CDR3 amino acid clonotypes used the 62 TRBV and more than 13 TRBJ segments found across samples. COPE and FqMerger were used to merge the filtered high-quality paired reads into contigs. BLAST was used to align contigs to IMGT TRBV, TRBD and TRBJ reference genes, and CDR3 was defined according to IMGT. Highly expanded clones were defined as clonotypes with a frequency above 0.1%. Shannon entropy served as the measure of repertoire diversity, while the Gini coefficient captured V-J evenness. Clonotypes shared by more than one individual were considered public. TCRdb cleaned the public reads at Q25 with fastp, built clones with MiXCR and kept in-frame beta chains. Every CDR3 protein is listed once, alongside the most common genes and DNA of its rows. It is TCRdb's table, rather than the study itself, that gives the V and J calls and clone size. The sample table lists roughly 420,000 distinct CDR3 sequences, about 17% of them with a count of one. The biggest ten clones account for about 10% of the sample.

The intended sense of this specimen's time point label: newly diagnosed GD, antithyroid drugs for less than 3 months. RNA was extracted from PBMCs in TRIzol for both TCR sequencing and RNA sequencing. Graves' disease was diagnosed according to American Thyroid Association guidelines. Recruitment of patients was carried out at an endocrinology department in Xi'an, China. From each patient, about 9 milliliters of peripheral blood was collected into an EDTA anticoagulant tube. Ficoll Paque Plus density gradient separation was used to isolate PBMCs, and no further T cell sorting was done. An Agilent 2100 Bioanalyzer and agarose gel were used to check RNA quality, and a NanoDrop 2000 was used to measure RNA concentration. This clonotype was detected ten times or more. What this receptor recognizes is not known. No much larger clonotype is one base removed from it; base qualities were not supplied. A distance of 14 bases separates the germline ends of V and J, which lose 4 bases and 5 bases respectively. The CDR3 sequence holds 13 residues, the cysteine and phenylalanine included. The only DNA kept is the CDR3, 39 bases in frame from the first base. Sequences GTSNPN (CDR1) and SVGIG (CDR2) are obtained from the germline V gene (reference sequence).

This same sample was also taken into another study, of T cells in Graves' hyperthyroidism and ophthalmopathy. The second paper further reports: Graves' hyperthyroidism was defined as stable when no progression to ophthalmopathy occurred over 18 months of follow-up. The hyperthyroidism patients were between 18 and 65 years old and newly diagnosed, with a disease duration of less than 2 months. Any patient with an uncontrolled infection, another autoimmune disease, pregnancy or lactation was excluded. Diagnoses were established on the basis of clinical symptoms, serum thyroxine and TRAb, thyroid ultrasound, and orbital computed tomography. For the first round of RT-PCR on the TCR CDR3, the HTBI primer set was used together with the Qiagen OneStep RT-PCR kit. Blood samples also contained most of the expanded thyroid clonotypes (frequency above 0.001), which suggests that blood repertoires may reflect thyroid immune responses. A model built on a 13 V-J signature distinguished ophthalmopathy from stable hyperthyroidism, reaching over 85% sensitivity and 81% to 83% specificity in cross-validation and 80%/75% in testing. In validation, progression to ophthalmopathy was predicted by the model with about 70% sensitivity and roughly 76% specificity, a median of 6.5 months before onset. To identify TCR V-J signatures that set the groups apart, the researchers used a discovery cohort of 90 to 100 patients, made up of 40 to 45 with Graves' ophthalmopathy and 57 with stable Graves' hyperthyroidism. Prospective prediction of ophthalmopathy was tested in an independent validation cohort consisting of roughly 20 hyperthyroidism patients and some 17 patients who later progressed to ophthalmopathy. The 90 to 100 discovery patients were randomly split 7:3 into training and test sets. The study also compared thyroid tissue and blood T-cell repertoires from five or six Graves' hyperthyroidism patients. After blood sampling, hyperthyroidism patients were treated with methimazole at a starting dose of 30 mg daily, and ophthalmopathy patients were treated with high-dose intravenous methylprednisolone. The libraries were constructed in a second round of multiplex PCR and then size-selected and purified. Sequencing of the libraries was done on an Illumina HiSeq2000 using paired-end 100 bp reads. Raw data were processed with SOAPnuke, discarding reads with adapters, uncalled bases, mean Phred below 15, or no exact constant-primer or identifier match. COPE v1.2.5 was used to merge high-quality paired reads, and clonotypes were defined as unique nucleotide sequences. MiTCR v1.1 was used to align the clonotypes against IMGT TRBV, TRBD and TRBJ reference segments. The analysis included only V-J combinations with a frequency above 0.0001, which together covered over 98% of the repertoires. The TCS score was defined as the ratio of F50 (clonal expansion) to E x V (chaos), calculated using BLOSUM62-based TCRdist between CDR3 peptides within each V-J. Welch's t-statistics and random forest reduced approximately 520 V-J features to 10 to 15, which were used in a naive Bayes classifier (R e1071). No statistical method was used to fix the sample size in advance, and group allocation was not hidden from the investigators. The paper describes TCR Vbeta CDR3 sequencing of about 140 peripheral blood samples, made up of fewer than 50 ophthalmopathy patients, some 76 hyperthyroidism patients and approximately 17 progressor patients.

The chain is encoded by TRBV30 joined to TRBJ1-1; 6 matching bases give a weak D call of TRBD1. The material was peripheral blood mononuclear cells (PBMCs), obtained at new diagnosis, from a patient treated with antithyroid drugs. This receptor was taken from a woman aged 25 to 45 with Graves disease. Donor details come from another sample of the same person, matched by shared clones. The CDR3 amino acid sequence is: CAWIRQAGTEAFF. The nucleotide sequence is TGTGCCTGGATACGACAGGCCGGGACTGAAGCTTTCTTT.